This TCR beta chain was obtained from a study of early T cells in non-severe SARS-CoV-2 infection. Looking at the study overall: From unsorted whole blood, bulk RNA was sequenced, and the chains remained unpaired.

In this sample, this clonotype turned up many times. In the library, individual cDNA molecules carried attached unique molecular identifiers. Using its own MiXCR run on the 5' RACE reads, TCRdb lists one record per CDR3 protein. The sample records about 69,000 distinct CDR3 sequences, 3.5% to 6% being singletons. From germline, CDR1 is MNHNS and CDR2 SASEGT. The CDR3 runs 11 residues. Trimming pared 7 bases from V and 5 bases from J, leaving 9 bases between. Material: whole blood, obtained at baseline. This clonotype was sampled from an adult who was a healthcare worker with PCR-confirmed SARS-CoV-2 infection or an uninfected control (not recorded which). The donor label of this sample is uncertain. The chain links TRBV6-1 to TRBJ2-7; TRBD1 or TRBD2 may be the D gene (5 bases each). The CDR3 DNA is TGTGCCAGCACAGGGACCCACGAGCAGTACTTC. Its translation: CASTGTHEQYF.